These 31 T cell receptor beta chains were sequenced from one sample in a study of blood T cell repertoires in COVID-19. The method was immunoSEQ multiplex PCR; TCRdb's version includes in-frame clones alone and lacks a portion of them. The table records around 180,000 clones, around 80% of them present only once. Input material: peripheral blood. The source is a human donor in a cohort sampled during active COVID-19.

The chain carries TRBV6-5 and TRBJ1-1; no definite D call. The length of the CDR3 is 13 residues. Germline values: CDR1 MNHEY, CDR2 SVGAGI. V dropped 10 bases and J dropped 2 bases, with 14 bases sitting between them. DNA for the CDR3: TGTGCCATCGCACCGAGCCCCAACACTGAAGCTTTCTTT. Translation: CAIAPSPNTEAFF.

The rearrangement links TRBV27 to TRBJ2-7; tentatively, D is TRBD2 (7 bases). V lost 5 bases, J lost 3 bases, and 14 bases lay in between. This CDR3 is 14 amino acids long. Germline V gene lookup returns CDR1 MNHEY and CDR2 SMNVEV (reference sequence). In nucleotides, the CDR3 is TGTGCCAGCAGTCTAGGCGGGGGCAACTACGAGCAGTACTTC. Residues: CASSLGGGNYEQYF.

Only a few counts were recorded for this clone. V is TRBV2 and J is TRBJ2-1; 8 positions match TRBD2. The CDR3 sequence is 15 residues long. CDR1 is SNHLY and CDR2 is FYNNEI in the germline V gene. Losses at the gene ends were 5 bases for V and 4 bases for J; bases not matched to a gene: 7. The CDR3 loop is CASSIPGLVYNEQFF. The CDR3 nucleotides read TGTGCCAGCAGTATACCGGGACTAGTGTACAATGAGCAGTTCTTC.

This clone was seen just once. This chain joins TRBV5-5 and TRBJ1-1; D call uncertain. CDR3 size: 16 residues. Trimming took 0 bases from V and 5 from J, leaving 17 bases between them. Germline values: CDR1 SGHKS, CDR2 YYEKEE (reference sequence). The DNA for the CDR3 is TGTGCCAGCAGCTTGGTCGCAGGCCCCGGAGGGACTGAAGCTTTCTTT. This translates into CASSLVAGPGGTEAFF.

The chain carries TRBV7-8 and TRBJ1-2; TRBD1 is a possible D gene (5 bases). CDR1 is SGHVS, CDR2 FQNEAQ, per germline. Trimming shortened V by 5 bases and J by 7 bases, and 14 bases separated the two germline ends. CDR3 size: 13 residues. The DNA of the CDR3 is TGTGCCAGCAGCCCGACAGCTCCGAGTGGCTACACCTTC. Translating gives CASSPTAPSGYTF.

The chain uses TRBV9 and TRBJ2-1; 8 positions agree with TRBD1. CDR1 is SGDLS, CDR2 YYNGEE, per germline. After removal of 0 bases from V and 4 bases from J, the junction contained 3 bases not matched to a gene. The CDR3 runs 15 residues. This CDR3 is CASSVGQGTYNEQFF. As DNA, the CDR3 is TGTGCCAGCAGCGTAGGACAGGGGACTTACAATGAGCAGTTCTTC.

This chain joins TRBV7-9 and TRBJ1-4; D not certain. The V gene lost 4 bases and the J gene lost 3 bases, with 9 bases spanning the gap. CDR3 length equals 14 residues. Germline V gene data show CDR1 as SEHNR and CDR2 as FQNEAQ (reference sequence). CDR3 region: CASSSRGANEKLFF. DNA for the CDR3: TGTGCCAGCAGCTCTCGGGGAGCTAATGAAAAACTGTTTTTT.

The chain carries TRBV6-2 or TRBV6-3 and TRBJ1-2; 9 bases align to TRBD1. With V trimmed by 6 bases and J by 8 bases, 13 bases remained unmatched. The CDR3 contains 15 residues. In germline, CDR1 is MNHEY, CDR2 SVGEGT. In DNA, the CDR3 is TGTGCCAGCAGCCGGGACAGGGCAGGGGTAAAGGGCTACACCTTC. Its protein is CASSRDRAGVKGYTF.

This clone was detected only a few times. The chain carries TRBV7-9 and TRBJ2-7; D unresolved. Germline V CDR1 and CDR2: SEHNR, FQNEAQ (reference sequence). The V gene lost 4 bases and the J gene lost 0 bases, with 19 bases spanning the gap. There are 17 residues in the CDR3. Here the CDR3 reads CASSSAGLRLNSYEQYF. CDR3 coding DNA: TGTGCCAGCAGCTCTGCTGGGTTGCGGTTAAACTCCTACGAGCAGTACTTC.

The chain combines TRBV7-6 with TRBJ2-1; 8 nucleotides line up with TRBD1. Per germline, CDR1 SGHVS and CDR2 FNYEAQ. The CDR3 is 16 amino acids. The V segment lost 5 bases and the J segment 0 bases; nucleotides outside the gene matches: 6. CDR3 in amino acids: CASSPGQENSYNEQFF. The CDR3 DNA sequence: TGTGCCAGCAGCCCGGGACAGGAAAACTCCTACAATGAGCAGTTCTTC.

The chain combines TRBV27 with TRBJ2-7, with 9 bases aligning to TRBD1. The CDR3 runs to 18 residues. Looked up from germline, CDR1 is MNHEY and CDR2 is SMNVEV (reference sequence). The V gene end was trimmed by 4 bases and the J gene end by 2 bases; junction bases not matched to a gene: 15. This chain's CDR3 is CASSSIRTAGTGTYEQYF. In DNA, the CDR3 is TGTGCCAGCAGTTCCATCCGAACCGCCGGGACAGGGACCTACGAGCAGTACTTC.

J is TRBJ2-5 and V is TRBV5-1, with a weak D call TRBD2 (5 bases). This CDR3 contains 13 residues. The germline gives CDR1 SGHRS, CDR2 YFSETQ. The ends were cut back, 3 bases at V and 1 base at J, with 7 bases in the middle. The CDR3 coding sequence is TGCGCCAGCAGCTCGGGAATCCAAGAGACCCAGTACTTC. Residues: CASSSGIQETQYF.

The genes are TRBV2 and TRBJ2-7; D perhaps matches TRBD1 (7 bases). V lost 5 bases and J 7 bases, leaving 15 bases between the germline ends. This CDR3 has 13 residues. Germline CDR1 SNHLY, CDR2 FYNNEI. CDR3 bases: TGTGCCAGCAGTACCCGGACAGGAGGGGAGCAGTACTTC. Protein: CASSTRTGGEQYF.

This chain joins TRBV3-1 (or the pseudogene TRBV3-2) and TRBJ2-7, with 10 bases aligning to TRBD1. Per the germline V gene, CDR1 is LGHDT and CDR2 is YNNKEL (reference sequence). Trimming at V came to 6 bases and at J to 5 bases, leaving 10 bases not matched to a gene. The CDR3 sequence is 15 residues long. CDR3 sequence: CASRPAWDRGHEQYF. DNA of the CDR3: TGTGCCAGCAGACCAGCTTGGGACAGGGGCCACGAGCAGTACTTC.

This rearrangement joins TRBV6-5 to TRBJ2-7, with D perhaps matching TRBD2 (6 bases). The CDR3 extends over 12 amino acids. Trimming cost V 6 bases and J 3 bases, with 9 bases left between them. CDR1 MNHEY and CDR2 SVGAGI come from the germline V gene. CDR3 sequence reads: CASRGTRYEQYF. The CDR3 bases are TGTGCCAGCAGAGGGACTCGCTACGAGCAGTACTTC.

The V call is TRBV5-4, the J call TRBJ2-1, with 7 bases matching TRBD2. The CDR3 is made up of 17 amino acids. Germline lookup yields CDR1 SGHNT and CDR2 YYREEE (reference sequence). Trimming took 5 bases from V and 9 from J; bases not matched to a gene: 20. CDR3 sequence (DNA): TGTGCCAGCAGAAAAGAACCCGGGACCACCTGGGGGGGTGAGCAGTTCTTC. Translated: CASRKEPGTTWGGEQFF.

This rearrangement joins TRBV7-9 to TRBJ2-5; D is possibly TRBD2 (5 bases). This CDR3 contains 15 residues. From germline, CDR1 is SEHNR and CDR2 FQNEAQ (reference sequence). Trimming cost V 4 bases and J 0 bases, with 12 bases left between them. Here the CDR3 reads CASSSPGEHQETQYF. The CDR3 DNA reads as TGTGCCAGCAGCTCTCCCGGGGAGCACCAAGAGACCCAGTACTTC.

The chain carries TRBV6-5 and TRBJ1-1, with 7 bases lining up with TRBD1. V was clipped by 5 bases and J by 1 base; unmatched bases: 7. The CDR3 totals 15 residues. Germline loops: CDR1 MNHEY, CDR2 SVGAGI. The CDR3 coding sequence is TGTGCCAGCAGTCAGACCGGGACAGAGAACACTGAAGCTTTCTTT. Its protein product is CASSQTGTENTEAFF.

The chain couples TRBV6-1 to TRBJ1-5; D gene unclear. V lost 1 base and J lost 1, with 14 bases in between. Looked up from germline, CDR1 is MNHNS and CDR2 is SASEGT. The CDR3 runs to 17 residues. The CDR3 DNA is TGTGCCAGCAGTGAAGTTTCCGGGGTCCGGAGCAATCAGCCCCAGCATTTT. This gives the protein CASSEVSGVRSNQPQHF.

The chain uses TRBV29-1 and TRBJ1-5; the match to TRBD1 covers 8 bases. This CDR3 contains 16 residues. Germline lookup yields CDR1 SQVTM and CDR2 ANQGSEA. The V segment lost 4 bases and the J segment 2 bases; nucleotides outside the gene matches: 10. This chain's CDR3 is CSVAPKDRVGNQPQHF. The CDR3, as DNA: TGCAGCGTTGCCCCGAAGGACAGGGTTGGCAATCAGCCCCAGCATTTT.

The CDR3 protein is CASSIVFGQGSNEKLFF. For the CDR3, the DNA is TGTGCCAGTAGTATAGTATTCGGACAGGGCTCTAATGAAAAACTGTTTTTT. The rearrangement joins TRBV19 to TRBJ1-4; the match to TRBD1 covers 8 bases. Unmatched junction bases numbered 7, after V lost 1 base and J lost 3 bases. CDR3 length: 17 residues. From germline, CDR1 is LNHDA and CDR2 SQIVND (reference sequence).

The J gene is TRBJ2-4, the V gene TRBV4-1, with TRBD1 matching over 10 bases. V was pared by 3 bases and J by 0 bases, with 17 bases of the junction left unmatched. The CDR3 length is 21 residues. Germline values: CDR1 MGHRA, CDR2 YSYEKL. CDR3 coding DNA: TGCGCCAGCAGCCAGGAAAAGTTACGGGACAGGGGTGCTCTAGCCAAAAACATTCAGTACTTC. It is translated as CASSQEKLRDRGALAKNIQYF.

A single count supports this clone. V is TRBV5-4 and J is TRBJ1-4, with 7 bases lining up with TRBD1. V was clipped by 4 bases and J by 5 bases; unmatched bases: 5. The germline V gene has CDR1 SGHNT and CDR2 YYREEE (reference sequence). This CDR3 contains 14 residues. The CDR3 protein is CASSPEGANEKLFF. For the CDR3, the DNA is TGTGCCAGCAGCCCGGAGGGGGCCAATGAAAAACTGTTTTTT. The full variable domain, rest sourced from reference TRBV5-4 and TRBJ1-4, is ETGVTQSPTHLIKTRGQQVTLRCSSQSGHNTVSWYQQALGQGPQFIFQYYREEENGRGNFPPRFSGLQFPNYSSELNVNALELDDSALYLCASSPEGANEKLFFGSGTQLSVL.

This clone was recorded a few times. The rearrangement links TRBV9 to TRBJ2-7; TRBD1 might be the D (5 bases). The length of the CDR3 is 13 residues. Per germline, CDR1 SGDLS and CDR2 YYNGEE. The ends were cut back, 4 bases at V and 3 bases at J, with 11 bases in the middle. As DNA, the CDR3 is TGTGCCAGCAGCCCGCCGCAGGGCTACGAGCAGTACTTC. It translates to CASSPPQGYEQYF.

V usage is TRBV11-2 and J usage is TRBJ2-7; no definite D call. Trimming left V 1 base short and J 3 bases short, with 7 bases between. Germline CDR1 reads SGHAT; CDR2 reads FQNNGV. The length of the CDR3 is 13 residues. This CDR3 reads CASSLVPGYEQYF. DNA for the CDR3: TGTGCCAGCAGCTTAGTACCGGGCTACGAGCAGTACTTC.

About this clone: At one of its ends the junction is not consistent with the germline gene, which may arise from a read error. V gene TRBV19 combines with J gene TRBJ2-5; TRBD2 matches at 11 bases. The CDR3 runs to 16 residues. CDR1 and CDR2 from the germline V gene are LNHDA and SQIVND (reference sequence). DNA for the CDR3: TGTGCCAGTAGTACTGGGGGACCCCTAGCGGGGGGACTCAAGCACTTC. Its translation is CASSTGGPLAGGLKHF.

This chain uses TRBV12-3 or TRBV12-4 with TRBJ1-2; no clear D. Trimming left V 3 bases short and J 6 bases short, with 11 bases between. There are 13 residues in the CDR3. In DNA, the CDR3 is TGTGCCAGCAGTTTGACTGCGCCCCATGGCTACACCTTC. Residues: CASSLTAPHGYTF.

The chain links TRBV5-8 to TRBJ1-1; 7 bases fit TRBD1. The ends lost 2 bases at V and 3 bases at J; junction bases unmatched: 10. The CDR3 has 16 amino acids. The germline CDR1 and CDR2 sequences are SGHTS and YDEGEE. The chain's CDR3 is CASSFRGGRDDTEAFF. For the CDR3, the DNA is TGTGCCAGCAGCTTCCGAGGGGGCCGGGATGACACTGAAGCTTTCTTT.

The rearrangement uses TRBV6-6 and TRBJ1-4; TRBD1 matches at 10 bases. The CDR3 length is 16 residues. Losses at the gene ends were 6 bases for V and 0 bases for J; bases not matched to a gene: 4. Germline loops: CDR1 MNHNY, CDR2 SVGAGI (reference sequence). In DNA form, the CDR3 reads TGTGCCAGCAGCGGGACAGGGGTTTCAACTAATGAAAAACTGTTTTTT. It encodes CASSGTGVSTNEKLFF.

The CDR3 sequence: CASSRDNLPPQYF. Written as DNA, the CDR3 is TGTGCCAGCAGCCGGGACAACCTGCCGCCGCAGTATTTT. This rearrangement joins TRBV5-5 to TRBJ2-3, with TRBD1 as a possible D gene (6 bases). The V gene lost 4 bases and the J gene lost 10 bases, with 16 bases spanning the gap. CDR1 is SGHKS and CDR2 is YYEKEE in the germline V gene (reference sequence). The CDR3 covers 13 residues.

V gene TRBV4-2 combines with J gene TRBJ2-5; D gene ambiguous. Trimming took off 1 base at V and 4 bases at J, with 10 bases between the two ends. Germline CDR1 reads LGHNA; CDR2 reads YNFKEQ. The CDR3 length is 14 residues. CDR3 in DNA: TGTGCCAGCAGCCAAGCTCAAAACGGAGAGACCCAGTACTTC. Translated, it gives CASSQAQNGETQYF.